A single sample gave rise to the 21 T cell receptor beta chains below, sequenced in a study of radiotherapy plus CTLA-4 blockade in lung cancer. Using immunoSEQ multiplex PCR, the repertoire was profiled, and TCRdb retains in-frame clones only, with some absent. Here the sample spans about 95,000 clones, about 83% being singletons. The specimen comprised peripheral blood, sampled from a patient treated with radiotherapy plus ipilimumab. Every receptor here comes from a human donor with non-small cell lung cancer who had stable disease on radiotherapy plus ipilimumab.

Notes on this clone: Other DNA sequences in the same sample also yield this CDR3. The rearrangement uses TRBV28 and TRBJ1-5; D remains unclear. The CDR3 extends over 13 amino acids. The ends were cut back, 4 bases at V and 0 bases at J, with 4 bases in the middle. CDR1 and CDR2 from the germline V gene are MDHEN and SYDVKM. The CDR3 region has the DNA TGTGCCAGCAGTTCTAATAGCAATCAGCCCCAGCATTTT. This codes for CASSSNSNQPQHF.

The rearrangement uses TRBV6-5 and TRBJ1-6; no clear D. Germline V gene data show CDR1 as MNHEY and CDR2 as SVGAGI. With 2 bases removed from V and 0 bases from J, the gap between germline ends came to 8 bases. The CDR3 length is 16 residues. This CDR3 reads CASSYDSISYNSPLHF. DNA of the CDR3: TGTGCCAGCAGTTACGACTCAATCTCCTATAATTCACCCCTCCACTTT.

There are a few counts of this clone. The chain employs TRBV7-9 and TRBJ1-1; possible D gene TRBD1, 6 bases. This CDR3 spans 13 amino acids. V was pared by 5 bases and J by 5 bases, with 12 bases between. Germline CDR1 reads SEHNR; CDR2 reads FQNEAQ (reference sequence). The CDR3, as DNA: TGTGCCAGCAGCCCACAGGGTTCGACTGAAGCTTTCTTT. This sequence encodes CASSPQGSTEAFF.

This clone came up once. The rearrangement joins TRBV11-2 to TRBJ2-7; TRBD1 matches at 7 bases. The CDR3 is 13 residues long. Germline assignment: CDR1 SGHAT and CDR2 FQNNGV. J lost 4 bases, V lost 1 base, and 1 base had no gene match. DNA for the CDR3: TGTGCCAGCAGCTTAGTACAGGGGTACGAGCAGTACTTC. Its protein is CASSLVQGYEQYF.

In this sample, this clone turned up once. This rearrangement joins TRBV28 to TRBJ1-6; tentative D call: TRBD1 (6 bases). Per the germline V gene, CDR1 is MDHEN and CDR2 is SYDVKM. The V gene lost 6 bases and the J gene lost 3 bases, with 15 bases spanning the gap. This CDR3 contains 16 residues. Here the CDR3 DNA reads TGTGCCAGCAGCCTAAGGGGGAAGGACTATAATTCACCCCTCCACTTT. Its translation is CASSLRGKDYNSPLHF.

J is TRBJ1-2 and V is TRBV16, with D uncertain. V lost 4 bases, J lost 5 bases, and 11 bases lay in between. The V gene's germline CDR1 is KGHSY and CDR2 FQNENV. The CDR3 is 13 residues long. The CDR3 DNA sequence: TGTGCCAGCAGCCCCCCAGCAATTTATGGCTACACCTTC. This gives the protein CASSPPAIYGYTF.

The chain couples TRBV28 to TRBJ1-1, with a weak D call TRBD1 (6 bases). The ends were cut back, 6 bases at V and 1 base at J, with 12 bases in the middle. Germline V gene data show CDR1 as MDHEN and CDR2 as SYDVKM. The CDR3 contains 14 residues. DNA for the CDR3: TGTGCCAGCAGGCCGGACAGCTCGAACACTGAAGCTTTCTTT. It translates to CASRPDSSNTEAFF.

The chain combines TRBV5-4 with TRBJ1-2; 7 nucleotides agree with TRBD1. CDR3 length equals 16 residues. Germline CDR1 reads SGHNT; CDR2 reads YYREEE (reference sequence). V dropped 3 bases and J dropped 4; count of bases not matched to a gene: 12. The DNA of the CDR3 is TGTGCCAGCAGCTCCGACCCCGGCAGGGGGGTCTATGGCTACACCTTC. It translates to CASSSDPGRGVYGYTF.

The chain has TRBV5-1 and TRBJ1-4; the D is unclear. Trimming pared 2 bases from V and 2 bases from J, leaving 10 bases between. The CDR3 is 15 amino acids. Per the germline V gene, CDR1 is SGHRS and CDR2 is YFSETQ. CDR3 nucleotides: TGCGCCAGCAGCTTACCACAAGGTACTAATGAAAAACTGTTTTTT. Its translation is CASSLPQGTNEKLFF.

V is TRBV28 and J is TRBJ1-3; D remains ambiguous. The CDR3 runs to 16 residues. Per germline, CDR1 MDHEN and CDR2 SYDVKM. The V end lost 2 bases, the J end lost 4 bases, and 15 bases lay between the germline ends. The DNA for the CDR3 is TGTGCCAGCAGTTTAGAGGGCGGAGGAAGGGGAAACACCATATATTTT. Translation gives CASSLEGGGRGNTIYF.

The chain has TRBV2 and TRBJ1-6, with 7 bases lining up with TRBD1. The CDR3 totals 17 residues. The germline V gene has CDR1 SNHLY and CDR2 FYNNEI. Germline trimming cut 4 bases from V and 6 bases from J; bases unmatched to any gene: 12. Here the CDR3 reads CASSGVITAGGNSPLHF. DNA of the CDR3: TGTGCCAGCAGTGGGGTCATTACGGCAGGGGGTAATTCACCCCTCCACTTT.

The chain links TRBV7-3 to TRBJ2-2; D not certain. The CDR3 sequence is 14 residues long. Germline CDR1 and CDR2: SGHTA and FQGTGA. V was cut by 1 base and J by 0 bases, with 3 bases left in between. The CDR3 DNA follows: TGTGCCAGCAGCTTAATCTCGAACACCGGGGAGCTGTTTTTT. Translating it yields CASSLISNTGELFF.

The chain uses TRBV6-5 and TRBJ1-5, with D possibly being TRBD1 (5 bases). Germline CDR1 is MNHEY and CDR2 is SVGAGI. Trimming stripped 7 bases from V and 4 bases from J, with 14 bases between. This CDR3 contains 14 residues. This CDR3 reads CASIDWGGNQPQHF. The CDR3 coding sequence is TGTGCCAGCATCGACTGGGGGGGGAATCAGCCCCAGCATTTT.

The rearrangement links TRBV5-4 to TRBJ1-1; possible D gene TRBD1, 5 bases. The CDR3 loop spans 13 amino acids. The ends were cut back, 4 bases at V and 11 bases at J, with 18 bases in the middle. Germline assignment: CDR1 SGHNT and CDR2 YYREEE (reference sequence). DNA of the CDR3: TGTGCCAGCAGCCAACCCGGTAGAGGGGTGGCTTTCTTT. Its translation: CASSQPGRGVAFF.

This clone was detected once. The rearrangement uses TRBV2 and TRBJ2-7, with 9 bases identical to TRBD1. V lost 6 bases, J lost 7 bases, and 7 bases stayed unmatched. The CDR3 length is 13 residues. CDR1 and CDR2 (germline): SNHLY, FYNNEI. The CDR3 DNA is TGTGCCAGCAGGATCGACGACAGGGGGGAGCAGTACTTC. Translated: CASRIDDRGEQYF.

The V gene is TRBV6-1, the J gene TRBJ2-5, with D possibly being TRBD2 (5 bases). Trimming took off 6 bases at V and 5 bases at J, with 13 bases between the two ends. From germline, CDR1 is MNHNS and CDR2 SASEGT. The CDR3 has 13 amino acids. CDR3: CASSGVTSETQYF. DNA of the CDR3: TGTGCCAGCAGCGGGGTTACAAGCGAGACCCAGTACTTC.

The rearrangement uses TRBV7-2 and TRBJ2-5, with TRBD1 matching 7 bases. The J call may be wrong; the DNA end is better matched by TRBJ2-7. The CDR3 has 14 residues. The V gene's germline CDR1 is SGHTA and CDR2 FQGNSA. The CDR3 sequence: CASSLSTGSYEQYF. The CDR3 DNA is TGTGCCAGCAGCTTGTCGACAGGGTCATACGAGCAGTACTTC.

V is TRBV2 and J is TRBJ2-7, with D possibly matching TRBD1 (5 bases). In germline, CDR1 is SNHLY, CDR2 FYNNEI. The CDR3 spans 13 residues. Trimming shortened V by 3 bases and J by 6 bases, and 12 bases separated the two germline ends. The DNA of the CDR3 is TGTGCCAGCAGTGAGGAAAGGGGCGGCGAGCAGTACTTC. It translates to CASSEERGGEQYF.

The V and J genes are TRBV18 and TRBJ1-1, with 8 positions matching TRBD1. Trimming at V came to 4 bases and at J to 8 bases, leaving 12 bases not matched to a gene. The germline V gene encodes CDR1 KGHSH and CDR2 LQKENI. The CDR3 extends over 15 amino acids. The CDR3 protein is CASSLQTGERTEAFF. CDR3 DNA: TGTGCCAGCTCACTACAGACAGGGGAACGGACCGAAGCTTTCTTT.

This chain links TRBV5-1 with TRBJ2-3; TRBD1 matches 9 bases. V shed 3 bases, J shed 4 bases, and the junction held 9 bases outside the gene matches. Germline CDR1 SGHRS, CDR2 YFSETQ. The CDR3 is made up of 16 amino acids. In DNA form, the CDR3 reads TGCGCCAGCAGCTCCATTAAACAGGGGGCTGCAGATACGCAGTATTTT. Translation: CASSSIKQGAADTQYF.

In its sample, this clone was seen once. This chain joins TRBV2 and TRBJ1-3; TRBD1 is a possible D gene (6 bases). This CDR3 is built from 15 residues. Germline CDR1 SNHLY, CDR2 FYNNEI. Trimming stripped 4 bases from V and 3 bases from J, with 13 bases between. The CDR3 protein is CASSGQAVNGNTIYF. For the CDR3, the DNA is TGTGCCAGCAGTGGACAGGCAGTGAATGGAAACACCATATATTTT.